One and the same sample provided the 32 T cell receptor beta chains below, sequenced in a study of T cells in Graves' hyperthyroidism and ophthalmopathy. Amplification of TCR beta CDR3 regions was performed using RNA transcripts as template. The HTBI set primed first-round TCR CDR3 RT-PCR. MiXCR was run by TCRdb on the multiplex PCR reads, yielding one entry per CDR3 protein. The sample gives about 520,000 distinct CDR3 sequences, approximately 24% of which show up once; over 9% is in the top ten. The sequencing input was blood. The origin of the receptors is a woman aged 25 to 39 with Graves' ophthalmopathy.

CDR3 nucleotide sequence: TGCGCCAGCAGTGACTGGGGACAGGGGGGATACTACGAGCAGTACTTC. Encoded protein: CASSDWGQGGYYEQYF. The chain couples TRBV10-1 to TRBJ2-7; TRBD1 agrees at 11 bases. CDR3 size: 16 residues. Germline trimming cut 3 bases from V and 3 bases from J; bases unmatched to any gene: 7. Germline V gives CDR1 WNHNN, CDR2 SYGVQD (reference sequence).

This clonotype was seen many times. The chain joins TRBV19 to TRBJ1-1, with a possible D match to TRBD1 (6 bases). Trimming took 4 bases from V and 1 from J, leaving 19 bases between them. Germline V gives CDR1 LNHDA, CDR2 SQIVND (reference sequence). The CDR3 sequence is 17 residues long. Here the CDR3 DNA reads TGTGCCAGTAGTAGGTCGCAGGGGTTAAGCTCGAACACTGAAGCTTTCTTT. Protein: CASSRSQGLSSNTEAFF.

The V gene is TRBV28, the J gene TRBJ2-3, with 15 bases identical to TRBD2. The J segment lost 6 bases and the V segment lost 8 bases, leaving 3 bases of the junction unmatched. The CDR3 consists of 14 residues. Germline V gives CDR1 MDHEN, CDR2 SYDVKM. Here the CDR3 reads CASGGLAGGDTQYF. The DNA for the CDR3 is TGTGCCAGCGGGGGACTAGCGGGGGGTGATACGCAGTATTTT.

This clonotype was observed many times. V is TRBV20-1 and J is TRBJ1-5; D is unresolved. V lost 2 bases, J lost 3 bases, and 5 bases lay in between. Germline CDR1 and CDR2: DFQATT and SNEGSKA (reference sequence). The CDR3 is 12 residues long. This chain's CDR3 is CSARTPNQPQHF. The CDR3 DNA sequence: TGCAGTGCTAGAACCCCCAATCAGCCCCAGCATTTT.

The chain is built from TRBV7-2 and TRBJ1-6; 7 bases align to TRBD1. V gave up 4 bases and J gave up 0 bases; unmatched junction bases: 6. The CDR3 spans 17 residues. Per the germline V gene, CDR1 is SGHTA and CDR2 is FQGNSA. The CDR3 spells CASSYDRVSSYNSPLHF. The CDR3 coding sequence is TGTGCCAGCAGCTATGACAGGGTTAGCTCCTATAATTCACCCCTCCACTTT.

The chain uses TRBV19 and TRBJ1-5; D unclear. The CDR3 spans 14 residues. From germline, CDR1 is LNHDA and CDR2 SQIVND (reference sequence). The ends were cut back, 5 bases at V and 2 bases at J, with 10 bases in the middle. CDR3 loop: CASSSPPGNQPQHF. In DNA form, the CDR3 reads TGTGCCAGTAGTTCCCCCCCCGGCAATCAGCCCCAGCATTTT.

This clonotype was seen at least ten times. The rearrangement joins TRBV6-5 to TRBJ1-1; unclear D gene. CDR1 and CDR2 (germline): MNHEY, SVGAGI. This CDR3 is 13 amino acids long. V lost 7 bases and J 1 base, leaving 10 bases between the germline ends. CDR3 in amino acids: CASISQGNTEAFF. In DNA, the CDR3 is TGTGCCAGCATCTCCCAAGGGAACACTGAAGCTTTCTTT.

This clonotype was counted ten times or more. The chain links TRBV24-1 to TRBJ2-5; D may be TRBD1 (6 bases). This CDR3 contains 11 residues. The V gene lost 7 bases and the J gene lost 7 bases, with 9 bases spanning the gap. Germline CDR1 is KGHDR and CDR2 is SFDVKD. CDR3 protein: CATSLGGTQYF. The DNA of the CDR3 is TGTGCCACCAGCTTAGGGGGGACCCAGTACTTC.

This rearrangement joins TRBV6-1 to TRBJ1-3, with D possibly TRBD1 on 5 matching bases. Germline CDR1 reads MNHNS; CDR2 reads SASEGT. V was shortened by 7 bases and J by 2 bases, with 18 bases between the two germline ends. The CDR3 extends over 16 amino acids. Written as DNA, the CDR3 is TGTGCCAGCACCCCCGTCGGGGCAGATACTGGAAACACCATATATTTT. This gives the protein CASTPVGADTGNTIYF.

A word on this clonotype: One end of the junction fails to match germline, which may point to a read error. J is TRBJ2-5 and V is TRBV7-2, with D unclear. Germline assignment: CDR1 SGHTA and CDR2 FQGNSA. CDR3 size: 14 residues. This CDR3 is CASSLGGLQETKYF. The CDR3 DNA is TGTGCCAGCAGCTTAGGCGGCCTACAAGAGACCAAGTACTTC.

This clonotype appeared a few times. A much larger clone sits a single nucleotide away, making a read error possible. This chain uses TRBV14 with TRBJ1-1; D might be TRBD1 (5 bases). V was shortened by 0 bases and J by 4 bases, with 15 bases between the two germline ends. The CDR3 contains 16 residues. The germline CDR1 and CDR2 sequences are SGHDN and FVKESK. CDR3 bases: TGTGCCAGCAGCCAAGACCTCGGACACTTGAGCACTGAAGCTTTCTTT. This sequence encodes CASSQDLGHLSTEAFF.

As for this clonotype: Mismatch with germline at one junction end may stem from a read error. This sequence joins TRBV7-6 and TRBJ2-2, with D perhaps assigned TRBD1 or TRBD2 (6 bases each). From germline, CDR1 is SGHVS and CDR2 FNYEAQ. This CDR3 has 16 residues. CDR3 sequence: CASSSRGASGTGELFF. CDR3 nucleotides: TGTGCTAGCAGCTCGAGGGGGGCCTCGGGCACCGGGGAGCTGTTTTTT.

In its sample, this clonotype was seen many times. Here the CDR3 reads CASSPDRGNQPQHF. In DNA, the CDR3 is TGTGCCAGCAGTCCAGACAGGGGCAATCAGCCCCAGCATTTT. The V gene is TRBV12-3 or TRBV12-4, the J gene TRBJ1-5; 7 bases line up with TRBD1. The V segment lost 5 bases and the J segment 2 bases; nucleotides outside the gene matches: 3. The CDR3 spans 14 residues.

This clonotype was counted between two and nine times. The chain uses TRBV20-1 and TRBJ1-5; D uncertain. Germline V lookup: CDR1 DFQATT, CDR2 SNEGSKA (reference sequence). The CDR3 extends over 13 amino acids. V lost 6 bases to trimming and J lost 7 bases, with 16 bases between them. DNA for the CDR3: TGCAGTGCCCCAGCCCGGGTGGGGCAGCCCCAGCATTTT. Translated: CSAPARVGQPQHF.

This clonotype was picked up many times. J is TRBJ2-5 and V is TRBV18; D ambiguous. Germline V gene lookup returns CDR1 KGHSH and CDR2 LQKENI. The V end lost 4 bases, the J end lost 5 bases, and 11 bases lay between the germline ends. The CDR3 loop spans 13 amino acids. In DNA form, the CDR3 reads TGTGCCAGCTCACAGTTGGTGTCGGAGACCCAGTACTTC. It codes for CASSQLVSETQYF.

DNA for the CDR3: TGTGCCAGCAGTTACGGCTCAGGGAATTATGAGACCCAGTACTTC. Protein: CASSYGSGNYETQYF. The chain employs TRBV6-5 and TRBJ2-5; D might be TRBD1 (5 bases). V lost 2 bases to trimming and J lost 5 bases, with 15 bases between them. Germline-derived CDR1 and CDR2 are MNHEY and SVGAGI. The CDR3 spans 15 residues.

The sample holds a few counts of this clonotype. The chain has TRBV6-2 or TRBV6-3 and TRBJ2-7; the D gene is possibly TRBD1 (5 bases). There are 16 residues in the CDR3. The germline V and J ends were trimmed by 2 bases and 6 bases, with 20 bases remaining between them. Germline CDR1 MNHEY, CDR2 SVGEGT. The CDR3 sequence is CASSYLDSNFLREQYF. The CDR3 DNA reads TGTGCCAGCAGTTACCTAGACAGCAACTTCCTTCGCGAGCAGTACTTC.

This clonotype was recorded many times. The chain links TRBV7-2 to TRBJ2-7; a weak D match, TRBD2 (6 bases). Germline CDR1 reads SGHTA; CDR2 reads FQGNSA. The CDR3 consists of 13 residues. Deletions cut 4 bases from V and 6 bases from J, with 13 bases between. CDR3 region: CASSSLASPEQYF. CDR3 in DNA: TGTGCCAGCAGCTCTCTAGCGTCCCCCGAGCAGTACTTC. The entire variable domain, with the rest obtained from reference TRBV7-2 and TRBJ2-7, is as follows: GAGVSQSPSNKVTEKGKDVELRCDPISGHTALYWYRQSLGQGLEFLIYFQGNSAPDKSGLPSDRFSAERTGGSVSTLTIQRTQQEDSAVYLCASSSLASPEQYFGPGTRLTVT.

In this sample, this clonotype turned up many times. The chain couples TRBV9 to TRBJ1-2, with D perhaps TRBD1 (6 bases). V lost 4 bases to trimming and J lost 8 bases, with 18 bases between them. Germline CDR1 SGDLS, CDR2 YYNGEE. This CDR3 spans 14 amino acids. The CDR3 loop reads CASSPRGGFAGYTF. The CDR3 coding sequence is TGTGCCAGCAGCCCACGAGGGGGTTTTGCGGGCTACACCTTC.

Here the CDR3 reads CASTSLGGSYGYTF. In DNA form, the CDR3 reads TGTGCCAGCACCTCTTTAGGAGGATCCTATGGCTACACCTTC. J is TRBJ1-2 and V is TRBV6-1, with D hard to call. The V end lost 7 bases, the J end lost 4 bases, and 16 bases lay between the germline ends. The length of the CDR3 is 14 residues. Germline V gene sequence: CDR1 MNHNS, CDR2 SASEGT.

This clonotype was detected many times. The chain is built from TRBV28 and TRBJ1-5, with D maybe TRBD1 (6 bases). V was shortened by 3 bases and J by 4 bases, with 13 bases between the two germline ends. Germline V CDR1 and CDR2: MDHEN, SYDVKM. The CDR3 consists of 15 residues. CDR3 nucleotides: TGTGCCAGCAGTTTTCTTTTAGGGGGAAATCAGCCCCAGCATTTT. This gives the protein CASSFLLGGNQPQHF. Drawing the rest from reference TRBV28 and TRBJ1-5, the complete variable domain is DVKVTQSSRYLVKRTGEKVFLECVQDMDHENMFWYRQDPGLGLRLIYFSYDVKMKEKGDIPEGYSVSREKKERFSLILESASTNQTSMYLCASSFLLGGNQPQHFGDGTRLSIL.

Note on this clonotype: A read error is possible here, since a much larger clone lies one base away. The genes are TRBV5-1 and TRBJ1-1; no clear D. V lost 0 bases and J 1 base, leaving 7 bases between the germline ends. The germline V gene has CDR1 SGHRS and CDR2 YFSETQ. The CDR3 totals 14 residues. For the CDR3, the DNA is TGCGCCAGCAGCTTGGTAGGGCAGAACACTGAAGCTTTCTTT. It translates to CASSLVGQNTEAFF.

In its sample, this clonotype was seen a few times. V gene TRBV6-1 combines with J gene TRBJ2-5, with 7 bases aligning to TRBD1. Trimming removed 6 bases from V and 5 bases from J; junction bases left unmatched: 18. Germline CDR1 reads MNHNS; CDR2 reads SASEGT. The CDR3 extends over 17 amino acids. The CDR3 reads CASSRKATGEGGETQYF. In DNA form, the CDR3 reads TGTGCCAGCAGCAGGAAGGCTACAGGGGAAGGAGGCGAGACCCAGTACTTC.

Of note for this clonotype: The junction does not match germline at one end; this may be a read error. J is TRBJ1-5 and V is TRBV12-3 or TRBV12-4, with D unresolved. The CDR3 extends over 14 amino acids. The CDR3 DNA sequence: TGCGCCAGCAGTTTGAGTACGAGCTATCAGCCCCAGCATTTT. As protein: CASSLSTSYQPQHF.

This clonotype was detected many times. V and J are TRBV27 and TRBJ1-2, with 10 bases fitting TRBD1. Looked up from germline, CDR1 is MNHEY and CDR2 is SMNVEV (reference sequence). V trimming: 5 bases; J trimming: 4 bases; junction bases outside the gene matches: 4. There are 14 residues in the CDR3. This chain's CDR3 is CASSLTGGSYGYTF. CDR3 bases: TGTGCCAGCAGTCTGACAGGGGGCAGCTATGGCTACACCTTC.

This clonotype was seen repeatedly, ten times or more. The chain links TRBV27 to TRBJ1-6; D perhaps matches TRBD1 (5 bases). Germline V CDR1 and CDR2: MNHEY, SMNVEV (reference sequence). V was clipped by 7 bases and J by 10 bases, with 17 bases between them. The CDR3 sequence is 14 residues long. CDR3 loop: CASTTGRFNSPLHF. In DNA, the CDR3 is TGTGCCAGCACAACGGGACGCTTTAACTCACCCCTCCACTTT.

This clonotype showed up many times. This rearrangement joins TRBV10-3 to TRBJ2-2; no firm D call. Trimming removed 3 bases at V and 1 base at J, with 15 bases between. Looked up from germline, CDR1 is ENHRY and CDR2 is SYGVKD. CDR3 length equals 17 residues. The CDR3 here is CAISDRFQRENTGELFF. In nucleotides, the CDR3 is TGTGCCATCAGTGATAGGTTCCAAAGGGAGAACACCGGGGAGCTGTTTTTT.

This clonotype occurred many times. This chain links TRBV5-1 with TRBJ2-6; D call uncertain. CDR1 and CDR2 from the germline V gene are SGHRS and YFSETQ. The CDR3 loop spans 15 amino acids. V was shortened by 5 bases and J by 4 bases, with 13 bases between the two germline ends. The CDR3 sequence: CASRPFSSGANVLTF. CDR3 coding DNA: TGCGCCAGCAGACCCTTCAGTTCGGGGGCCAACGTCCTGACTTTC.

The V and J genes are TRBV19 and TRBJ1-1; D unclear. V dropped 7 bases and J dropped 1 base, with 7 bases sitting between them. This CDR3 has 12 residues. From germline, CDR1 is LNHDA and CDR2 SQIVND (reference sequence). In DNA form, the CDR3 reads TGTGCCAGTACTAAAAGGAACACTGAAGCTTTCTTT. Protein product: CASTKRNTEAFF.

This clonotype occurred many times. The CDR3 nucleotides read TGTGCCAGCAGTCTCGCAACTCGTCGGAACAACTATGGCTACACCTTC. As protein: CASSLATRRNNYGYTF. V and J are TRBV6-5 and TRBJ1-2; D gene unclear. The length of the CDR3 is 16 residues. V was clipped by 5 bases and J by 2 bases, with 18 bases between them. In germline, CDR1 is MNHEY, CDR2 SVGAGI.

The chain's CDR3 is CASSLGQPRGNYGYTF. The CDR3 DNA is TGTGCCAGCAGTTTGGGACAGCCAAGGGGTAACTATGGCTACACCTTC. The V and J genes are TRBV12-3 or TRBV12-4 and TRBJ1-2, with TRBD1 matching over 7 bases. The CDR3 covers 16 residues. V lost 3 bases to trimming and J lost 1 base; unmatched junction nucleotides: 8.

The chain links TRBV2 to TRBJ2-2; D is undetermined. This CDR3 contains 13 residues. Germline lookup yields CDR1 SNHLY and CDR2 FYNNEI. V was pared by 11 bases and J by 6 bases, with 16 bases between. DNA for the CDR3: TGTGCCTGCCGTGCAAGTGGCGCCGGGGAGCTGTTTTTT. Translation: CACRASGAGELFF. Full variable domain (rest looked up from reference TRBV2 and TRBJ2-2): EPEVTQTPSHQVTQMGQEVILRCVPISNHLYFYWYRQILGQKVEFLVSFYNNEISEKSEIFDDQFSVERPDGSNFTLKIRSTKLEDSAMYFCACRASGAGELFFGEGSRLTVL.